One sample yielded the 8 T cell receptor beta chains listed below, sequenced in a study of regulatory T cells in long-lasting Graves disease. TCR beta libraries were built with iRepertoire HTBI primers and Arm-PCR of CDR3 regions. One entry per CDR3 protein, called by TCRdb with MiXCR from the multiplex PCR reads. The table lists approximately 400,000 distinct CDR3 sequences, roughly a sixth of them singletons, with 22% in the top ten. Time point in this sample: newly diagnosed GD, antithyroid drugs for less than 3 months. The TCR library was made from RNA extracted from PBMCs. Source: peripheral blood mononuclear cells (PBMCs), taken at new diagnosis, from a patient treated with antithyroid drugs. The receptors originated from a female donor with Graves disease.

On this clonotype: This clone may be a read error of a much larger clone one base away. The chain carries TRBV11-1 and TRBJ1-1; D uncertain. The CDR3 extends over 12 amino acids. The ends were cut back, 5 bases at V and 6 bases at J, with 10 bases in the middle. CDR1 and CDR2 (germline): SGHAT, FQDESV (reference sequence). CDR3 residues: CASSHAPAEAFF. The CDR3 bases are TGTGCCAGCAGCCACGCCCCCGCTGAAGCTTTCTTT. The full variable domain, rest sourced from reference TRBV11-1 and TRBJ1-1, is EAEVAQSPRYKITEKSQAVAFWCDPISGHATLYWYRQILGQGPELLVQFQDESVVDDSQLPKDRFSAERLKGVDSTLKIQPAELGDSAMYLCASSHAPAEAFFGQGTRLTVV.

This clonotype was detected ten times or more. The V gene is TRBV3-1, the J gene TRBJ1-1; D gene ambiguous. The CDR3 loop spans 13 amino acids. The ends were cut back, 0 bases at V and 5 bases at J, with 7 bases in the middle. Germline-derived CDR1 and CDR2 are LGHDT and YNNKEL (reference sequence). The CDR3 region is CASSQEERTEAFF. CDR3 bases: TGTGCCAGCAGCCAAGAAGAGAGGACTGAAGCTTTCTTT.

This clonotype was counted ten times or more. The chain has TRBV12-3 or TRBV12-4 and TRBJ1-1, with a tentative D call TRBD1 (6 bases). Trimming shortened V by 5 bases and J by 0 bases, and 19 bases separated the two germline ends. This CDR3 is 17 amino acids long. CDR3 sequence (DNA): TGTGCCAGCAGTATACGACTACAGGGTAGCTTGAACACTGAAGCTTTCTTT. Translating it yields CASSIRLQGSLNTEAFF.

This clonotype has a count of ten or more. The chain combines TRBV7-6 with TRBJ1-1; TRBD1 matches at 9 bases. The CDR3 covers 14 residues. Germline V CDR1 and CDR2: SGHVS, FNYEAQ. Trimming removed 4 bases from V and 7 bases from J; junction bases left unmatched: 7. CDR3 DNA sequence: TGTGCCAGCAGCTCAGGACAGGGGACCCTTGAAGCTTTCTTT. The encoded protein is CASSSGQGTLEAFF.

The V call is TRBV6-2 or TRBV6-3, the J call TRBJ2-6; D not resolved. This CDR3 contains 15 residues. The ends were cut back, 7 bases at V and 1 base at J, with 11 bases in the middle. Germline loops: CDR1 MNHEY, CDR2 SVGEGT. CDR3: CASTLQHSGANVLTF. CDR3 DNA: TGTGCCAGCACCCTACAGCATTCTGGGGCCAACGTCCTGACTTTC.

CDR3 region: CAISNRTSVFSNEQFF. In DNA form, the CDR3 reads TGTGCCATCAGTAATCGAACTAGCGTGTTCTCCAATGAGCAGTTCTTC. The chain recombines TRBV10-3 with TRBJ2-1, with 7 nucleotides matching TRBD2. This CDR3 has 16 residues. CDR1 and CDR2 from the germline V gene are ENHRY and SYGVKD. V lost 5 bases, J lost 6 bases, and 13 bases stayed unmatched.

This clonotype was observed a single time. Given a much more abundant clone one base away, this may be a read error. This chain joins TRBV19 and TRBJ1-1; D unresolved. Per germline, CDR1 LNHDA and CDR2 SQIVND (reference sequence). The CDR3 contains 13 residues. Trimming took 3 bases from V and 1 from J, leaving 6 bases between them. This CDR3 reads CASSMARNTEAFF. The CDR3 region has the DNA TGTGCCAGTAGTATGGCCAGGAACACTGAAGCTTTCTTT.

This clonotype was counted at least ten times. This rearrangement joins TRBV12-3 or TRBV12-4 to TRBJ2-2; no definite D call. Trimming removed 1 base at V and 0 bases at J, with 15 bases between. The CDR3 covers 18 residues. The CDR3 nucleotides read TGTGCCAGCAGTTTAGAAGGGCGGTGGACGACGAACACCGGGGAGCTGTTTTTT. Its translation is CASSLEGRWTTNTGELFF.